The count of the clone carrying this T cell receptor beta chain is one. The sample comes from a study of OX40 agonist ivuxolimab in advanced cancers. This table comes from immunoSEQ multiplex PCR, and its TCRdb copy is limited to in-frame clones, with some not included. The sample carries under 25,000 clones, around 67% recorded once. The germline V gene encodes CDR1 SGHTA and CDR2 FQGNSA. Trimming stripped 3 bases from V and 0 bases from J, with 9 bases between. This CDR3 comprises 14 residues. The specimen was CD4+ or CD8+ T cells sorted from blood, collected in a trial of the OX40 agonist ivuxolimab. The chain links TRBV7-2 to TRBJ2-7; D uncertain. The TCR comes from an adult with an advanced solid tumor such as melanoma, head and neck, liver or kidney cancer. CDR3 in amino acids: CASSLISSSYEQYF. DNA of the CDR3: TGTGCCAGCAGCTTGATTAGCAGCTCCTACGAGCAGTACTTC.